Described below is a single T cell receptor beta chain sequence and its context. Its cognate antigen is unknown. The CDR3 runs 16 residues. Per germline, CDR1 SNHLY and CDR2 FYNNEI. V lost 3 bases and J lost 1, with 15 bases in between. When sampled, the donors appeared nominally healthy, though they likely had unrecorded immune exposures. Primers included in the PCR were 60 Vbeta and 13 Jbeta primers. The table came from immunoSEQ multiplex PCR; TCRdb's copy has only in-frame clones and leaves some out. The table has roughly 100,000 clones, 75% to 80% seen once. This specimen comes from a study of cytomegalovirus exposure and HLA in healthy donors. Study-wide results and limits: For most subjects, TCR beta sequences were reported to predict HLA-A and HLA-B alleles with accuracy. Later on, a genetic analysis was performed. It linked a missense variant in DCLRE1C with V- and J-gene trimming of TCR beta. Cytomegalovirus status was reportedly diagnosed by the classifier with high specificity and sensitivity.

The chain carries TRBV2 and TRBJ1-1, with D unresolved. The sequenced sample was PBMCs. The sequence came from a female donor in good health and CMV-seronegative. This chain's CDR3 is CASSDGGKGANTEAFF. The CDR3 coding sequence is TGTGCCAGCAGTGACGGCGGGAAGGGAGCGAACACTGAAGCTTTCTTT.